This T cell receptor beta chain appears in the sequencing data of a study of neurological immune-mediated disorders. Unsorted libraries were prepared from 2 million PBMCs held at -80 C. TCRdb used MiXCR to reprocess the 5' RACE reads, holding one entry per CDR3 protein. The sample lists around 44,000 distinct CDR3 sequences, roughly 2.5% occurring once. This clonotype was picked up many times. Antigen unknown. Points from the study as a whole: CDR3 amino acid sequences of expanded clones were not shared across subjects, a result suggesting private repertoires in all groups. One cluster of related CDR3 sequences contained, by phylogenetic grouping, the repertoires of 18 of 34 multiple sclerosis patients and formed a possible signature.

What was sequenced was PBMCs. The receptor comes from a man in his thirties or forties with multiple sclerosis.

In nucleotides, the CDR3 is TGCGCCAGCAGCTTGGACTTCGGAAAACTGTTTTTT. Translated: CASSLDFGKLFF. V usage is TRBV5-1 and J usage is TRBJ1-4; D is uncertain. CDR3 length: 12 residues. The V gene lost 0 bases and the J gene lost 10 bases, with 7 bases spanning the gap. The V gene's germline CDR1 is SGHRS and CDR2 YFSETQ.